This TCR beta chain was sequenced during a study of cytomegalovirus exposure and HLA in healthy donors. Study-level points and caveats: Most TCRs appeared rarely, but some public TCRs recurred in many donors. It was reported that the classifier diagnosed cytomegalovirus status with high specificity and sensitivity in both the original and validation cohorts. Later analysis identified a missense DCLRE1C variant that was linked to TCR beta V- and J-gene trimming.

The CDR3 is 12 amino acids. V lost 6 bases and J lost 0, with 5 bases in between. The V gene's germline CDR1 is SNHLY and CDR2 FYNNEI. A note on this clone: Antigen unknown.

PCR employed 60 Vbeta and 13 Jbeta primers. This table comes from immunoSEQ multiplex PCR, and its TCRdb copy is limited to in-frame clones, with some not included. The table counts around 33,000 clones; roughly 3.5% lies in the top ten. This clonotype was sampled from a man aged 35 to 55 in good health and CMV-seronegative. The chain recombines TRBV2 with TRBJ2-5; no clear D gene. The sample taken for sequencing was PBMCs. The CDR3 here is CASRDNQETQYF. CDR3 nucleotide sequence: TGTGCCAGCAGAGACAACCAAGAGACCCAGTACTTC.